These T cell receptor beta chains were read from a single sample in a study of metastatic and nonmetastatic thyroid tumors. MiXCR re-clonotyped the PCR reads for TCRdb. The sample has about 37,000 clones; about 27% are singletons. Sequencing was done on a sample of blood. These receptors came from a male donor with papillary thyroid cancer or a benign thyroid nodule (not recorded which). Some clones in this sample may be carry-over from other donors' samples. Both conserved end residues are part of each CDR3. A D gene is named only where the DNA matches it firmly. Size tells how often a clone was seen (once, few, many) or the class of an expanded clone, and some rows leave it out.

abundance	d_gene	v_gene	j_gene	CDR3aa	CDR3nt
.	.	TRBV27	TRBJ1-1	CASNLRAGVVNTEAFF	TGTGCCAGCAACCTACGGGCGGGTGTGGTGAACACTGAAGCTTTCTTT
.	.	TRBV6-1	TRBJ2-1	CASSEFGSNEQFF	TGTGCCAGCAGTGAATTTGGGAGCAATGAGCAGTTCTTC
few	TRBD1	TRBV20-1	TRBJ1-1	CSAIRDSQHTEAFF	TGCAGTGCTATAAGGGACAGCCAGCACACTGAAGCTTTCTTT
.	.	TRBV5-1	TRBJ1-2	CASSLDGGGTGYTF	TGCGCCAGCAGCTTGGATGGAGGGGGGACTGGCTACACCTTC
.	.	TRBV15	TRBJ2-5	CATSTRTGGETQYF	TGTGCCACCAGCACCCGGACTGGCGGGGAGACCCAGTACTTC
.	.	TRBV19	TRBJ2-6	CASYYSGANVLTF	TGTGCCAGTTACTACTCTGGGGCCAACGTCCTGACTTTC
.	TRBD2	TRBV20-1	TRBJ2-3	CSARGTSGGDTDTQYF	TGCAGTGCTAGAGGGACTAGCGGGGGGGACACAGATACGCAGTATTTT
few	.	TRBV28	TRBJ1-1	CVSNPGQNTEAFF	TGTGTCAGCAACCCAGGGCAGAACACTGAAGCTTTCTTT
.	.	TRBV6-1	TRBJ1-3	CASSEDKGAGNTIYF	TGTGCCAGCAGTGAAGATAAGGGCGCCGGAAACACCATATATTTT
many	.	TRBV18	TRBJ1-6	CASSPQSGQNSPLHF	TGTGCCAGCTCACCACAATCAGGACAAAATTCACCCCTCCACTTT
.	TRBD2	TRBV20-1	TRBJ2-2	CSARDVLAGDTGELFF	TGCAGTGCTAGAGATGTACTAGCGGGAGATACCGGGGAGCTGTTTTTT
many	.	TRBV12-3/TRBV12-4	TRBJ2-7	CASSFWRVEQYF	TGTGCCAGTAGTTTTTGGAGGGTCGAGCAGTACTTC
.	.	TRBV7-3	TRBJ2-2	CASSLAGTGQRELFF	TGTGCCAGCAGCTTAGCTGGGACCGGGCAGAGAGAGCTGTTTTTT
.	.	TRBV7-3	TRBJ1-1	CASSLRDQGTEAFF	TGTGCCAGCAGCTTAAGGGATCAAGGTACTGAAGCTTTCTTT
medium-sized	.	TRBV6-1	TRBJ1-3	CASSITRTGNTIYF	TGTGCCAGCAGTATTACACGGACTGGAAACACCATATATTTT
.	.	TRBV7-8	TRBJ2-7	CASSQGRGFYEQYF	TGTGCCAGCAGCCAGGGCCGAGGGTTCTACGAGCAGTACTTC
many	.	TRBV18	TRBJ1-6	CASSSYRVLYNSPLHF	TGTGCCAGCTCATCGTACAGGGTGCTTTATAATTCACCCCTCCACTTT
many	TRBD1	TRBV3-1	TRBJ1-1	CASRGQGANTEAFF	TGTGCCAGCCGAGGACAGGGAGCGAACACTGAAGCTTTCTTT
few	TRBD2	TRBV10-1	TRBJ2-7	CASNELAGVSSYEQYF	TGCGCCAGCAATGAGTTAGCGGGAGTATCCTCCTACGAGCAATACTTC
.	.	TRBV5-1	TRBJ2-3	CASSLGHRDPRADTQYF	TGCGCCAGCAGCTTGGGTCACCGGGACCCCCGAGCAGATACGCAGTATTTT
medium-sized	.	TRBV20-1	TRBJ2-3	CSARIPLATSTDTQYF	TGCAGTGCTAGGATACCGCTAGCGACTAGCACAGATACGCAGTATTTT
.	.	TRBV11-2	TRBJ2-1	CASSLEGGASYNEQFF	TGTGCCAGCAGCTTAGAGGGAGGCGCCTCCTACAATGAGCAGTTCTTC
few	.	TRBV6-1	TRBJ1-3	CASGVSGNTIYF	TGTGCCTCGGGGGTCTCTGGAAACACCATATATTTT
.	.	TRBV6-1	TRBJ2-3	CASSPQDGTDTQYF	TGTGCCAGCAGTCCACAGGACGGGACAGATACGCAGTATTTT
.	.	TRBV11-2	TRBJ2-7	CASSLVGAQQYF	TGTGCCAGCAGCCTCGTCGGTGCCCAGCAGTACTTC
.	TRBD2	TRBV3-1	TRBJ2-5	CASSPASGALQETQYF	TGTGCCAGCAGCCCGGCTAGCGGGGCACTCCAAGAGACCCAGTACTTC
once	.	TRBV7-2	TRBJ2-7	CASSLARIGIYEQYF	TGTGCCAGCAGCTTGGCTAGGATAGGAATCTACGAGCAGTACTTC
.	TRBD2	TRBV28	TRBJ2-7	CASRKAGGSYEQYF	TGTGCCAGCAGGAAAGCGGGAGGCTCGTACGAGCAGTACTTC
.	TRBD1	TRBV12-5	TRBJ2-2	CASGLGQGNTGELFF	TGTGCTAGTGGTTTGGGACAGGGGAACACCGGGGAGCTGTTTTTT
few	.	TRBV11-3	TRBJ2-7	CASSSFGGNEQYF	TGTGCCAGCAGCTCCTTTGGGGGGAACGAGCAGTACTTC
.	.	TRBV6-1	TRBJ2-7	CASSEAPSVSYEQYF	TGTGCCAGCAGTGAAGCGCCCAGTGTCTCCTACGAGCAGTACTTC
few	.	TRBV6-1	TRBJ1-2	CASSEETTNYGYTF	TGTGCCAGCAGTGAAGAGACAACTAACTATGGCTACACCTTC
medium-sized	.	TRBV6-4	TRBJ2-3	CASSDGSTDTQYF	TGTGCCAGCAGTGACGGGAGCACAGATACGCAGTATTTT
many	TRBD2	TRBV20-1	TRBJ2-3	CSAASGSGDTQYF	TGCAGTGCTGCTAGCGGGAGCGGAGATACGCAGTATTTT
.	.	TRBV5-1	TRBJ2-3	CASSLAPQGAGLITDTQYF	TGCGCCAGCAGCTTGGCCCCTCAGGGAGCGGGCCTCATCACAGATACGCAGTATTTT
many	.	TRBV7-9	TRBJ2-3	CASSLVPGTEYF	TGTGCCAGCAGCTTAGTGCCAGGCACAGAGTATTTT
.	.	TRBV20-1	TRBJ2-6	CSARDKGLASSGANVLTF	TGCAGTGCTAGAGATAAAGGACTCGCAAGCTCTGGGGCCAACGTCCTGACTTTC
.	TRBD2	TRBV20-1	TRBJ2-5	CSAAIAGGPLTGETQYF	TGCAGTGCTGCGATAGCGGGAGGGCCTCTTACCGGGGAGACCCAGTACTTC
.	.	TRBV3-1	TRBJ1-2	CASRGDRANYGYTF	TGTGCCAGCAGGGGGGACCGTGCTAACTATGGCTACACCTTC
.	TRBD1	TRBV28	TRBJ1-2	CASTDRGSSNYGYTF	TGTGCCAGCACCGACAGGGGGTCGTCTAACTATGGCTACACCTTC